This entry lists 6 T cell receptor beta chains sequenced from one sample in a study of early T cells in non-severe SARS-CoV-2 infection. TCRdb reanalysed the 5' RACE reads using MiXCR and keeps one entry per CDR3 protein. The sample yields around 77,000 distinct CDR3 sequences, 5% seen once. This sample comprised whole blood, obtained at baseline. These receptors originate from an adult who was a healthcare worker with PCR-confirmed SARS-CoV-2 infection or an uninfected control (not recorded which).

This clonotype was recorded many times. The J gene is TRBJ1-5, the V gene TRBV20-1; D might be TRBD1 (5 bases). There are 14 residues in the CDR3. Trimming took off 5 bases at V and 5 bases at J, with 16 bases between the two ends. The V gene's germline CDR1 is DFQATT and CDR2 SNEGSKA (reference sequence). CDR3 region: CSAPAGDPDQPQHF. The CDR3 nucleotides are TGCAGTGCTCCCGCGGGGGATCCGGATCAGCCCCAGCATTTT.

At least ten counts were recorded for this clonotype. V is TRBV25-1 and J is TRBJ2-1, with no clear D. CDR3 length: 12 residues. Trimming stripped 2 bases from V and 6 bases from J, with 5 bases between. CDR1 is MGHDK, CDR2 SYGVNS, per germline. The CDR3: CASSEALNEQFF. CDR3 DNA: TGTGCCAGCAGTGAAGCACTCAATGAGCAGTTCTTC.

The chain is built from TRBV19 and TRBJ2-4, with D perhaps given as TRBD1 or TRBD2 (5 bases each). Deletions cut 5 bases from V and 15 bases from J, with 14 bases between. The CDR3 loop spans 11 amino acids. Germline CDR1 and CDR2: LNHDA and SQIVND (reference sequence). The chain's CDR3 is CASSPGTLWYF. The CDR3 bases are TGTGCCAGTAGTCCCGGGACGTTGTGGTACTTC. The full variable domain, in which reference TRBV19 and TRBJ2-4 provide the parts outside the CDR3, is DGGITQSPKYLFRKEGQNVTLSCEQNLNHDAMYWYRQDPGQGLRLIYYSQIVNDFQKGDIAEGYSVSREKKESFPLTVTSAQKNPTAFYLCASSPGTLWYFGAGTRLSVL.

This clonotype has a count of ten or more. The chain couples TRBV15 to TRBJ1-2, with 7 positions matching TRBD1. Per the germline V gene, CDR1 is LNHNV and CDR2 is YYDKDF (reference sequence). With 1 base clipped from V and 7 bases from J, the junction kept 6 bases outside the gene matches. This CDR3 spans 14 amino acids. CDR3: CATSRGGGIVGYTF. Written as DNA, the CDR3 is TGTGCCACCAGCAGAGGAGGGGGCATAGTTGGCTACACCTTC.

This clonotype occurred a few times. The V gene is TRBV5-8, the J gene TRBJ2-1; 8 bases are a match to TRBD2. Germline V gene data show CDR1 as SGHTS and CDR2 as YDEGEE. CDR3 length: 16 residues. The trim removed 3 bases at V and 1 base at J, leaving 6 bases unmatched. The CDR3 sequence is CASSYLTSESYNEQFF. CDR3 sequence (DNA): TGTGCCAGCAGCTACTTGACTAGCGAATCCTACAATGAGCAGTTCTTC.

This clonotype was picked up a small number of times. V is TRBV3-1 and J is TRBJ2-7, with TRBD1 as a possible D gene (6 bases). This CDR3 has 13 amino acids. V gave up 4 bases and J gave up 3 bases, with 10 bases separating them. CDR1 LGHDT and CDR2 YNNKEL come from the germline V gene (reference sequence). CDR3 loop: CASSRQENYEQYF. The CDR3 coding sequence is TGTGCCAGCAGCCGACAGGAGAACTACGAGCAGTACTTC.